This TCR beta chain was sequenced in a study of blood T cell repertoires in COVID-19. Background on the study: The United States, Italy and Spain supplied acute and convalescent COVID-19 samples.

The CDR3 loop spans 18 amino acids. Germline-derived CDR1 and CDR2 are SGDLS and YYNGEE. V lost 4 bases to trimming and J lost 4 bases, with 24 bases between them. Generated by immunoSEQ multiplex PCR, the TCRdb table keeps only in-frame clones and is missing some. The repertoire includes 70,000 to 100,000 clones, approximately 90% of them detected once, and around 3% sits in the top ten. V usage is TRBV9 and J usage is TRBJ1-3; D is uncertain. The source of this sequence is a woman of 80 years or more with acute or convalescent COVID-19. The sequenced material came from peripheral blood. CDR3: CASSYRLAGEVGGNTIYF. For the CDR3, the DNA is TGTGCCAGCAGCTACCGACTAGCGGGAGAGGTAGGGGGAAACACCATATATTTT.